This TCR beta chain is from a study of response to subunit inactivated influenza vaccine. The study, taken as a whole, reports: A suggestion made by the authors is that each seasonal influenza vaccination recruits few new T cells.

This clonotype was found a few times. Its antigen is undetermined. TCRdb reprocessed the RT-PCR reads via MiXCR and lists one record per CDR3 protein. Of about 700,000 distinct CDR3 sequences detected, 14% appear once; the ten largest clones hold 6% to 9.5%. The receptor comes from a man aged 45-65 years who received an inactivated influenza vaccine. This specimen consisted of PBMCs from blood, obtained around two weeks before vaccination.

The DNA for the CDR3 is TGCAGTGCTAGAGATACCTCAATGGGGAATCAGCCCCAGCATTTT. Translating gives CSARDTSMGNQPQHF. This chain joins TRBV20-1 and TRBJ1-5; D is uncertain. This CDR3 has 15 residues. The germline V gene has CDR1 DFQATT and CDR2 SNEGSKA (reference sequence). Trimming cost V 0 bases and J 4 bases, with 13 bases left between them.